The source of this T cell receptor beta chain is a study of tumor-infiltrating lymphocytes in oesophageal squamous cell carcinoma listed by TCRdb under 2016. The library came from PCR. Sequencing took place on an Illumina HiSeq 2000. TCRdb itself trimmed the public reads at Q25 with fastp, ran MiXCR and retained productive beta chains. Each CDR3 protein appears once, grouped with its most common genes and DNA. The sample profile shows fewer than 20,000 distinct CDR3 sequences; about 50% of them were found once. The ten top clones hold less than 45% of the sample. Comment on this clonotype: The antigen this receptor binds is unknown. Base quality data are lacking; no much larger clone is found one base away.

CDR3 length: 15 amino acids, cysteine to phenylalanine. CDR3 DNA only is kept here, 45 bases in frame from base 1. The germline V gene (reference sequence) specifies SEHNR as CDR1 and FQNEAQ as CDR2. Sample: normal esophageal tissue next to the tumor. The clonotype originates from a female donor with esophageal squamous cell carcinoma. The V and J genes are TRBV7-9 and TRBJ2-4, with a tentative D gene TRBD1 over 6 matching bases. The end of the DNA fits TRBJ2-7 better, so the J call may be wrong. In nucleotide form, the sequence is TGTGCCAGCAGCGGGGACATACCGATTTCCTACGAGCAGTACTTC. Its translation reads: CASSGDIPISYEQYF.